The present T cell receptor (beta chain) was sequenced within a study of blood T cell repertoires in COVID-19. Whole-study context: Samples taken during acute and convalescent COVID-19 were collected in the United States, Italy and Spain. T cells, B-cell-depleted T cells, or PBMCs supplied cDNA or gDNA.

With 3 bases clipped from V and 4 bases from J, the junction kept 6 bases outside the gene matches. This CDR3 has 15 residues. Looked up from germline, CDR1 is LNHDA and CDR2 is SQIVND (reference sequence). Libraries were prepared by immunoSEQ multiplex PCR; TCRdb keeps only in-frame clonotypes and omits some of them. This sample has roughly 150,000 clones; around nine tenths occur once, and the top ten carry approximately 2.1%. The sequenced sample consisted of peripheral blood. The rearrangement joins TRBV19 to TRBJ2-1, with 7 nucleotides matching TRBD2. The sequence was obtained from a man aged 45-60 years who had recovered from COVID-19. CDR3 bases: TGTGCCAGTAGTATGGCTGCGGGAGAATACAATGAGCAGTTCTTC. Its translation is CASSMAAGEYNEQFF.